This TCR beta chain was sequenced for a study of CXCR3-negative and CXCR3-positive naive CD8 T cells (dated by TCRdb to the late 2010s). As for the study more broadly: In total, 130 million to 150 million TRB reads were obtained, which works out to roughly 1.5 +/- 0.3 million reads per library. TRBV-TRBJ cluster analysis included naive subsets from roughly 5 donors and memory cells from 3 donors. Diversity and physicochemical repertoire analyses covered 10 to 11 donors pooled from two independent experiments.

Data came from a NextSeq 550. The Human TCR Profiling Kit (MiLaboratory) was used to make UMI-labeled 5' RACE TRB cDNA libraries. The full amount of extracted RNA was used for cDNA synthesis, and the full amount of resulting cDNA was used for PCR amplification. Libraries were prepared in parallel using an identical number of PCR cycles. As for the authors' bioinformatics: With a requirement of at least two reads per UMI, MIGEC and MiXCR extracted about 50,000 +/- 10,000 unique UMI-labeled TRB cDNA molecules per library. On average, roughly 40,000 +/- 10,000 functional in-frame TRB CDR3 nucleotide clonotypes lacking stop codons were found per library. Diversity metrics, including normalized Shannon-Wiener and Chao1, were computed in VDJtools after downsampling to 5000 UMI-labeled TRB molecules per sample. VDJtools computed clonotype-size-weighted physicochemical properties of the central five CDR3 residues: interaction energy, strength, volume and Kidera factor 4. The reads underwent TCRdb reprocessing, giving one record for each CDR3 protein sequence and no DNA. TCRdb, not the authors, supplied the V and J calls. Per the sample table, the count is under 85,000 distinct CDR3 sequences. The biggest ten clones account for approximately 0.72% of the sample.

Notes on this clonotype: Its recognized antigen is unknown.

What the work shows at the level of the full study, not this receptor alone: Compared with CXCR3-negative naive cells, CXCR3-positive naive cells had TRB CDR3s with higher hydrophobicity (lower Kidera factor 4), lower energy, and higher strength and volume indices. Both naive subsets had comparably high repertoire diversity, while memory CD8+ T cells had much lower repertoire diversity. Because surface CD5, which has been linked to self-reactivity in mice, was comparable between naive subsets, TCR interaction strength was also inferred from TRB CDR3 physicochemical properties. CXCR3 expression partially decreased after cryopreservation, so most assays used freshly isolated PBMCs. Within the same donor, TRBV-TRBJ usage looked similar between naive CXCR3-negative and CXCR3-positive cells, but memory cells had distinct patterns.

Reading from cysteine to phenylalanine, the CDR3 counts 15 amino acids. The nucleotide record is missing. Via the germline V gene, CDR1 is SGHDT and CDR2 YYEEEE. For each CD8+ T cell subset, flow sorting was done in triplicate, and a few hundred thousand cells per subset went directly into RLT lysis buffer. Naive CD8+ T cells were defined stringently as CD45RO-CCR7+CD27+CD95- to exclude memory contaminants. Standard density gradient centrifugation was used to isolate peripheral blood mononuclear cells from buffy coats. Naive CXCR3-negative and CXCR3-positive CD8+ T cells were flow-sorted on a FACSAria III. An RNeasy Mini Kit was used to extract total RNA from the sorted cells.

The source of this sequence is a human donor in good health. Some clones in this sample may be carry-over from other donors' samples. The chain employs TRBV5-6 and TRBJ2-1; checking the TCRdb D call of TRBD2 is not possible without DNA. The sample was naive CXCR3+ CD8+ T cells from blood. The sample's cell subset or site label, in plain terms: CD45RO-CCR7+CD27+CD95- naive CD8+ T cells expressing CXCR3 (TNR3+). CDR3 protein: CASSSSGGAGDEQFF.